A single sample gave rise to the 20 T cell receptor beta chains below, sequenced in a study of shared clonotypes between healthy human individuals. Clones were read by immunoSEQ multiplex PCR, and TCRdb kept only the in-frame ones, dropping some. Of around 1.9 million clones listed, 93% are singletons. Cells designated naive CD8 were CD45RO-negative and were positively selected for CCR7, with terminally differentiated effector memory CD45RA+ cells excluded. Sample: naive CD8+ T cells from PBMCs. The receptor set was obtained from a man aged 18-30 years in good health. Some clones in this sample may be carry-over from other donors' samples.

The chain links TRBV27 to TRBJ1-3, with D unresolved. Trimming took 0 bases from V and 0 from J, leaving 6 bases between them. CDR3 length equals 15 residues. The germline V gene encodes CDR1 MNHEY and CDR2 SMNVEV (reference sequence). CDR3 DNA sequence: TGTGCCAGCAGTTTATCCCACAGCTCTGGAAACACCATATATTTT. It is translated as CASSLSHSSGNTIYF.

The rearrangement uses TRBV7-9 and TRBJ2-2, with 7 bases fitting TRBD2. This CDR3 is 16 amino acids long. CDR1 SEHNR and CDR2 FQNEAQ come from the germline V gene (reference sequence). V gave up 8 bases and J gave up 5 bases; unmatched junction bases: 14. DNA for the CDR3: TGTGCCAGCGACAGTCCTAGCGGATGGGGAACCGGGGAGCTGTTTTTT. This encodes CASDSPSGWGTGELFF.

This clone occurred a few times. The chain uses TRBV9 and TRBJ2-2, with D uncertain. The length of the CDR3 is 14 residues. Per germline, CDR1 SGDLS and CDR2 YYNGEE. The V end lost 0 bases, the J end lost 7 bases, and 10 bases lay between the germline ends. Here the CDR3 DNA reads TGTGCCAGCAGCGTAGGACGGTACGACGGGGAGCTGTTTTTT. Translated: CASSVGRYDGELFF.

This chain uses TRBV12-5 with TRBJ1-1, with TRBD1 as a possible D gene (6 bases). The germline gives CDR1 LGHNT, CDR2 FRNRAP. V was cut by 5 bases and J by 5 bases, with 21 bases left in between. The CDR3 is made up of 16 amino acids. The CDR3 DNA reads TGTGCTAGTGGTGATACCCGGGGGGCCCGAGGAACTGAAGCTTTCTTT. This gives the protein CASGDTRGARGTEAFF.

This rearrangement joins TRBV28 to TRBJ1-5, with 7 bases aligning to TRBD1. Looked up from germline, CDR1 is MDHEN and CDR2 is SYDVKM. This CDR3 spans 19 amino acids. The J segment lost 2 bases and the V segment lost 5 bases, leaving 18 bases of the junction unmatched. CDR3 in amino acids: CASSLSPTHTGVGNQPQHF. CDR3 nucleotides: TGTGCCAGCAGTCTCAGCCCGACCCACACAGGGGTGGGCAATCAGCCCCAGCATTTT.

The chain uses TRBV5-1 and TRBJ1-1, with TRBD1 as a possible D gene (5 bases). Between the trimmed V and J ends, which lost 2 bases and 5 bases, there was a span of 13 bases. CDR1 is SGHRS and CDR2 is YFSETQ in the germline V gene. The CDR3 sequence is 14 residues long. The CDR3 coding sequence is TGCGCCAGCAGCTTCGGAGGGGCTGGTACTGAAGCTTTCTTT. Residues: CASSFGGAGTEAFF.

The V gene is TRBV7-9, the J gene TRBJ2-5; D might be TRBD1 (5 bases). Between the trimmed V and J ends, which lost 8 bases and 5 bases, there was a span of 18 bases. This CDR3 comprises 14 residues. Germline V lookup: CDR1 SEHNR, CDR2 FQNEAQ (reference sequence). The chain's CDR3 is CASRQGLFGETQYF. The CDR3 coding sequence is TGTGCCAGCCGGCAGGGTCTTTTTGGGGAGACCCAGTACTTC.

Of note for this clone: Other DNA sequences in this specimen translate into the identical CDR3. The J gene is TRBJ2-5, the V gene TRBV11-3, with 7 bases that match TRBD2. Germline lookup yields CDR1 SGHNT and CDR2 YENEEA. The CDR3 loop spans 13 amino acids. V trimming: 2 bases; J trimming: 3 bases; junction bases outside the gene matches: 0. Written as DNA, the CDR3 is TGTGCCAGCAGCTTACGGGGGGAAGAGACCCAGTACTTC. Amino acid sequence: CASSLRGEETQYF. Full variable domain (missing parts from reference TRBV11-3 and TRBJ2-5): EAGVVQSPRYKIIEKKQPVAFWCNPISGHNTLYWYLQNLGQGPELLIRYENEEAVDDSQLPKDRFSAERLKGVDSTLKIQPAELGDSAVYLCASSLRGEETQYFGPGTRLLVL.

CDR3 loop: CASGTYSNQPQHF. CDR3 bases: TGTGCCAGCGGGACTTATAGCAATCAGCCCCAGCATTTT. The V gene is TRBV27, the J gene TRBJ1-5; the D gene is possibly TRBD1 (5 bases). The CDR3 loop spans 13 amino acids. Germline loops: CDR1 MNHEY, CDR2 SMNVEV (reference sequence). Trimming stripped 8 bases from V and 0 bases from J, with 8 bases between.

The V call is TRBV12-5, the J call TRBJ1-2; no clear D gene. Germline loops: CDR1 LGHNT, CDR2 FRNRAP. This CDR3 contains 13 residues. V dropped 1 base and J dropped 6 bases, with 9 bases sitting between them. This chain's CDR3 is CASGLGQVNGYTF. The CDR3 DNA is TGTGCTAGTGGTTTGGGGCAGGTGAATGGCTACACCTTC.

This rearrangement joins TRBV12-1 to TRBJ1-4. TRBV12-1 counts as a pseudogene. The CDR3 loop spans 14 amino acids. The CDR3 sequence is CASSFETPNEKLFF. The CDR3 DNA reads TGTGCCAGCAGCTTTGAAACGCCGAATGAAAAACTGTTTTTT.

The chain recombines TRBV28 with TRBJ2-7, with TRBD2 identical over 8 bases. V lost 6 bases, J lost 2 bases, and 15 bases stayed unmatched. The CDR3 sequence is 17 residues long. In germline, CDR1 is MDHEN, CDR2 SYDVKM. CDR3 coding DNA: TGTGCCAGCAGCCACCGCTCGGGGCGCGGGAGGACCTACGAGCAGTACTTC. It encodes CASSHRSGRGRTYEQYF.

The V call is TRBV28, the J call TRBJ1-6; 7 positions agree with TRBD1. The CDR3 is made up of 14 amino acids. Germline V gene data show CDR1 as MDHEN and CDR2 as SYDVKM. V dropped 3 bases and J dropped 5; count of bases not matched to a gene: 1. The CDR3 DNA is TGTGCCAGCAGTTTGGGGACAGATAATTCACCCCTCCACTTT. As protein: CASSLGTDNSPLHF.

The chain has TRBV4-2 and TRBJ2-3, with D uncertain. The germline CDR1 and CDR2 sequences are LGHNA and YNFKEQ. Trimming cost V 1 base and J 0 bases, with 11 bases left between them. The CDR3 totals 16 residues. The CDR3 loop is CASSQAADPSTDTQYF. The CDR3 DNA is TGTGCCAGCAGCCAAGCGGCTGATCCTAGCACAGATACGCAGTATTTT.

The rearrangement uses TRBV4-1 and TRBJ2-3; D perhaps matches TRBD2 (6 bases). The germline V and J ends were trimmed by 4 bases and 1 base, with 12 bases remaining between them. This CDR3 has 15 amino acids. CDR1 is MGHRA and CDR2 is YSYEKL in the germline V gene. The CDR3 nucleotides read TGCGCCAGCAGCCCGGAGGGGTTCGGCACAGATACGCAGTATTTT. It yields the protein CASSPEGFGTDTQYF.

The CDR3 sequence: CASSPSSGGGYEQYF. Written as DNA, the CDR3 is TGTGCCAGCAGCCCGTCTTCAGGGGGAGGCTACGAGCAGTACTTC. V gene TRBV11-2 combines with J gene TRBJ2-7, with D maybe TRBD1 (7 bases). Trimming removed 5 bases at V and 3 bases at J, with 17 bases between. Germline V gene sequence: CDR1 SGHAT, CDR2 FQNNGV. The CDR3 is 15 residues long.

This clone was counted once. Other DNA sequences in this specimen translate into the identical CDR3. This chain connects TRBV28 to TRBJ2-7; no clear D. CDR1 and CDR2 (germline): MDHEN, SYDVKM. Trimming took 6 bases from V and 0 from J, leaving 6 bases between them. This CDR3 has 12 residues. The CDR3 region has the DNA TGTGCCAGCAGCCTAGACTCCTACGAGCAGTACTTC. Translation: CASSLDSYEQYF.

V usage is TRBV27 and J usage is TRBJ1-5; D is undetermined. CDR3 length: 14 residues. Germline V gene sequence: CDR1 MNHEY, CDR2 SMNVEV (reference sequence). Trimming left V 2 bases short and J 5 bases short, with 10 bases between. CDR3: CASSLGGTDQPQHF. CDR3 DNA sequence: TGTGCCAGCAGTTTAGGTGGTACTGATCAGCCCCAGCATTTT.

CDR3: CASRASTGMATEAFF. DNA for the CDR3: TGTGCCAGCAGGGCATCGACAGGGATGGCCACTGAAGCTTTCTTT. The chain employs TRBV9 and TRBJ1-1; 7 bases line up with TRBD1. Germline lookup yields CDR1 SGDLS and CDR2 YYNGEE. The CDR3 totals 15 residues. The J segment lost 4 bases and the V segment lost 5 bases, leaving 11 bases of the junction unmatched.

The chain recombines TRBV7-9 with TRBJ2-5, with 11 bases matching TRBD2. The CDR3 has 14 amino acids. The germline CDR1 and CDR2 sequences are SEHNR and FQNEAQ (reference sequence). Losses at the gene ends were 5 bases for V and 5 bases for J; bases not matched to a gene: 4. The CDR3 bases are TGTGCCAGCAGCCCGAGGACTAGCGGGGAGACCCAGTACTTC. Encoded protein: CASSPRTSGETQYF. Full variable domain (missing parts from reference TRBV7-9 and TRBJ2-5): DTGVSQNPRHKITKRGQNVTFRCDPISEHNRLYWYRQTLGQGPEFLTYFQNEAQLEKSRLLSDRFSAERPKGSFSTLEIQRTEQGDSAMYLCASSPRTSGETQYFGPGTRLLVL.